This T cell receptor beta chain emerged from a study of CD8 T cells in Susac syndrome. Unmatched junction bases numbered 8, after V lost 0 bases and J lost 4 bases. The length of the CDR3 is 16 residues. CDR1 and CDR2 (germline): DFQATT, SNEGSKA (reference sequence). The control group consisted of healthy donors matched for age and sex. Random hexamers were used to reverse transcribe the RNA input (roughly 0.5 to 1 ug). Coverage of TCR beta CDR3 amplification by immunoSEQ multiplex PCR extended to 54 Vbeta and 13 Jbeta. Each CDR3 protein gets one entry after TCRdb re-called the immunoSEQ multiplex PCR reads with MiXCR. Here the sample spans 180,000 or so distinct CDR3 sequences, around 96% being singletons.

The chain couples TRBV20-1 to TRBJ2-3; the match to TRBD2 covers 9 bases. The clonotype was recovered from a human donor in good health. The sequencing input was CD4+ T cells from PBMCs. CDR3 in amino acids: CSARDGRGGRPDTQYF. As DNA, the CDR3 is TGCAGTGCTAGAGACGGGCGGGGGGGCCGCCCAGATACGCAGTATTTT.